The 25 T cell receptor beta chains below come from one sample, sequenced in a study of cytomegalovirus exposure and HLA in healthy donors. In the PCR, 60 Vbeta and 13 Jbeta primers were used. The table came from immunoSEQ multiplex PCR; TCRdb's copy has only in-frame clones and leaves some out. Among just over 150,000 clones listed, approximately 86% were seen once. Sequenced sample: PBMCs. The receptors derive from a woman aged 50 to 60 in good health and CMV-seropositive.

The rearrangement joins TRBV10-3 to TRBJ2-3; tentative D call: TRBD2 (6 bases). Per the germline V gene, CDR1 is ENHRY and CDR2 is SYGVKD. Deletions cut 5 bases from V and 7 bases from J, with 16 bases between. The CDR3 has 14 residues. The CDR3 protein is CAISMGGDPNTQYF. The DNA for the CDR3 is TGTGCCATCAGTATGGGCGGGGACCCTAATACGCAGTATTTT.

On this clone: The same CDR3 is also encoded by other DNA sequences in this sample. The chain carries TRBV5-1 and TRBJ2-5; 13 positions agree with TRBD2. Losses at the gene ends were 1 base for V and 5 bases for J; bases not matched to a gene: 5. The CDR3 length is 16 residues. The germline gives CDR1 SGHRS, CDR2 YFSETQ. The chain's CDR3 is CASSLMGLAGQETQYF. CDR3 DNA sequence: TGCGCCAGCAGCTTGATGGGACTAGCGGGGCAGGAGACCCAGTACTTC.

The rearrangement joins TRBV7-2 to TRBJ2-3; 8 bases fit TRBD2. The CDR3 has 17 amino acids. Germline loops: CDR1 SGHTA, CDR2 FQGNSA. Trimming cost V 5 bases and J 2 bases; bases outside gene matches: 12. DNA for the CDR3: TGTGCCAGCAGCCCCAATTCGGCGCGGGGGGACACAGATACGCAGTATTTT. The encoded protein is CASSPNSARGDTDTQYF. The whole variable domain, remainder taken from reference TRBV7-2 and TRBJ2-3, is GAGVSQSPSNKVTEKGKDVELRCDPISGHTALYWYRQSLGQGLEFLIYFQGNSAPDKSGLPSDRFSAERTGGSVSTLTIQRTQQEDSAVYLCASSPNSARGDTDTQYFGPGTRLTVL.

The rearrangement joins TRBV9 to TRBJ2-4; 9 positions agree with TRBD1. This CDR3 is built from 13 residues. The ends lost 4 bases at V and 9 bases at J; junction bases unmatched: 5. The germline V gene has CDR1 SGDLS and CDR2 YYNGEE. The CDR3 region is CASSPTGGGIQYF. In DNA, the CDR3 is TGTGCCAGCAGCCCCACAGGGGGCGGCATTCAGTACTTC.

The J gene is TRBJ2-7, the V gene TRBV5-7; TRBD1 matches 7 bases. TRBV5-7 is designated an ORF whose function remains uncertain. The CDR3 is made up of 12 amino acids. V dropped 3 bases and J dropped 5; count of bases not matched to a gene: 2. CDR3 sequence (DNA): TGTGCCAGCAGCTACACAGGGGACGAGCAGTACTTC. It codes for CASSYTGDEQYF.

CDR3 coding DNA: TGTGCCAGCAGCTTGGCCACATGGGGGGGACACTACGAGCAGTACTTC. Translation: CASSLATWGGHYEQYF. The rearrangement joins TRBV5-5 to TRBJ2-7; D may be TRBD2 (7 bases). Germline-derived CDR1 and CDR2 are SGHKS and YYEKEE (reference sequence). V was pared by 0 bases and J by 3 bases, with 16 bases between. The CDR3 has 16 amino acids.

The V gene is TRBV9, the J gene TRBJ2-6; no definite D call. The CDR3 is made up of 16 amino acids. V was shortened by 3 bases and J by 0 bases, with 10 bases between the two germline ends. Germline lookup yields CDR1 SGDLS and CDR2 YYNGEE. The CDR3 DNA reads as TGTGCCAGCAGCGGTGGGCCTGACTCTGGGGCCAACGTCCTGACTTTC. Protein sequence: CASSGGPDSGANVLTF.

The chain has TRBV5-5 and TRBJ2-7; weak D call: TRBD1 (6 bases). Germline V gives CDR1 SGHKS, CDR2 YYEKEE (reference sequence). V was clipped by 1 base and J by 7 bases, with 12 bases between them. This CDR3 has 13 residues. CDR3: CASSLMGAVEQYF. CDR3 nucleotide sequence: TGTGCCAGCAGCTTGATGGGGGCGGTAGAGCAGTACTTC.

The rearrangement joins TRBV5-6 to TRBJ2-2, with 7 bases that match TRBD2. CDR1 is SGHDT and CDR2 is YYEEEE in the germline V gene. The CDR3 has 16 residues. V gave up 0 bases and J gave up 2 bases; unmatched junction bases: 4. CDR3 DNA sequence: TGTGCCAGCAGCTTGGTTGCTAGCGGAAACACCGGGGAGCTGTTTTTT. Amino acids: CASSLVASGNTGELFF.

The chain combines TRBV15 with TRBJ2-2, with a tentative D call TRBD2 (5 bases). CDR1 and CDR2 (germline): LNHNV, YYDKDF (reference sequence). V lost 0 bases, J lost 5 bases, and 7 bases lay in between. This CDR3 has 14 residues. The CDR3 DNA sequence: TGTGCCACCAGCAGAGATGGCGGGACCGGGGAGCTGTTTTTT. It is translated as CATSRDGGTGELFF.

The chain uses TRBV9 and TRBJ2-2; 8 bases are a match to TRBD1. The CDR3 totals 15 residues. Trimming cost V 3 bases and J 1 base; bases outside gene matches: 2. The germline V gene has CDR1 SGDLS and CDR2 YYNGEE. CDR3 nucleotides: TGTGCCAGCAGCGGGACAGGGCTGAACACCGGGGAGCTGTTTTTT. Its translation is CASSGTGLNTGELFF.

This clone has only a few counts. The V gene is TRBV5-4, the J gene TRBJ1-1; 7 bases line up with TRBD1. The V gene's germline CDR1 is SGHNT and CDR2 YYREEE (reference sequence). This CDR3 is built from 16 residues. The ends lost 7 bases at V and 5 bases at J; junction bases unmatched: 17. In DNA, the CDR3 is TGTGCCAGCCAGCTTGGGTACGAGACAGGGAGTACTGAAGCTTTCTTT. Its protein is CASQLGYETGSTEAFF. The variable domain in full, completed from reference TRBV5-4 and TRBJ1-1, reads ETGVTQSPTHLIKTRGQQVTLRCSSQSGHNTVSWYQQALGQGPQFIFQYYREEENGRGNFPPRFSGLQFPNYSSELNVNALELDDSALYLCASQLGYETGSTEAFFGQGTRLTVV.

The gene calls are TRBV14 and TRBJ2-7; 7 nucleotides match TRBD2. Germline CDR1 and CDR2: SGHDN and FVKESK. Trimming removed 4 bases from V and 3 bases from J; junction bases left unmatched: 3. This CDR3 is 13 amino acids long. CDR3 protein: CASSPTSIYEQYF. The DNA for the CDR3 is TGTGCCAGCAGCCCGACTAGCATCTACGAGCAGTACTTC. Based on the CDR3 plus reference TRBV14 and TRBJ2-7, the full variable domain is EAGVTQFPSHSVIEKGQTVTLRCDPISGHDNLYWYRRVMGKEIKFLLHFVKESKQDESGMPNNRFLAERTGGTYSTLKVQPAELEDSGVYFCASSPTSIYEQYFGPGTRLTVT.

This clone was found once. The CDR3 loop reads CAGPGTGNYGYTF. The CDR3 DNA reads as TGTGCCGGACCCGGGACAGGAAACTATGGCTACACCTTC. The chain uses TRBV30 and TRBJ1-2, with 8 bases fitting TRBD1. The V gene's germline CDR1 is GTSNPN and CDR2 SVGIG (reference sequence). Trimming cost V 8 bases and J 2 bases; bases outside gene matches: 7. The CDR3 sequence is 13 residues long.

This clone was observed once. The genes are TRBV5-1 and TRBJ1-1, with 7 nucleotides matching TRBD1. Per the germline V gene, CDR1 is SGHRS and CDR2 is YFSETQ. With 4 bases clipped from V and 8 bases from J, the junction kept 11 bases outside the gene matches. CDR3 length: 14 amino acids. The CDR3 DNA reads TGCGCCAGCAGCAAGTTACAGGGGAGACCCGAAGCTTTCTTT. Protein: CASSKLQGRPEAFF.

The genes are TRBV15 and TRBJ1-2, with 7 bases that match TRBD1. J lost 4 bases, V lost 4 bases, and 3 bases had no gene match. This CDR3 is 13 amino acids long. Germline CDR1 reads LNHNV; CDR2 reads YYDKDF (reference sequence). The CDR3 DNA reads TGTGCCACCAGCACAGGGACAGCCTATGGCTACACCTTC. Its protein product is CATSTGTAYGYTF.

The rearrangement uses TRBV7-9 and TRBJ1-4, with D tentatively TRBD1 (6 bases). Germline values: CDR1 SEHNR, CDR2 FQNEAQ (reference sequence). The CDR3 is made up of 17 amino acids. V was clipped by 5 bases and J by 6 bases, with 22 bases between them. The CDR3 reads CASSAFRGRPFHEKLFF. CDR3 DNA sequence: TGTGCCAGCAGCGCCTTCAGGGGCCGCCCGTTCCATGAAAAACTGTTTTTT. The full variable domain, rest sourced from reference TRBV7-9 and TRBJ1-4, is DTGVSQNPRHKITKRGQNVTFRCDPISEHNRLYWYRQTLGQGPEFLTYFQNEAQLEKSRLLSDRFSAERPKGSFSTLEIQRTEQGDSAMYLCASSAFRGRPFHEKLFFGSGTQLSVL.

This chain links TRBV7-3 with TRBJ1-2; D possibly corresponds to TRBD1 (5 bases). V was shortened by 3 bases and J by 8 bases, with 22 bases between the two germline ends. CDR3 size: 16 residues. Germline V gives CDR1 SGHTA, CDR2 FQGTGA. The CDR3 DNA reads as TGTGCCAGCAGCTTCTGGTGGGGGTCCGGGAGAGGAGGCTACACCTTC. It yields the protein CASSFWWGSGRGGYTF.

This clone was found once. The gene calls are TRBV5-1 and TRBJ1-1; tentatively, D is TRBD1 (5 bases). Trimming removed 0 bases at V and 4 bases at J, with 10 bases between. The length of the CDR3 is 14 residues. The germline V gene has CDR1 SGHRS and CDR2 YFSETQ. For the CDR3, the DNA is TGCGCCAGCAGCTTGGCCCCTCAGGGCACTGAAGCTTTCTTT. It encodes CASSLAPQGTEAFF.

The J gene is TRBJ2-5, the V gene TRBV5-6; TRBD2 is a possible D gene (6 bases). TRBJ2-7 explains the end of the DNA better; the J call may be wrong. The germline V gene encodes CDR1 SGHDT and CDR2 YYEEEE. This CDR3 has 13 amino acids. CDR3 DNA: TGTGCCAGCAGTCTCTATGGAGCGGGCGAGCAGTACTTC. This translates into CASSLYGAGEQYF.

The J gene is TRBJ1-2, the V gene TRBV5-1; D unresolved. Germline V lookup: CDR1 SGHRS, CDR2 YFSETQ. The CDR3 totals 12 residues. Trimming stripped 0 bases from V and 9 bases from J, with 9 bases between. CDR3 DNA: TGCGCCAGCAGCTTGGCGGGGTCGAGCTACACCTTC. Protein product: CASSLAGSSYTF. Full variable domain (remainder filled in from reference TRBV5-1 and TRBJ1-2): KAGVTQTPRYLIKTRGQQVTLSCSPISGHRSVSWYQQTPGQGLQFLFEYFSETQRNKGNFPGRFSGRQFSNSRSEMNVSTLELGDSALYLCASSLAGSSYTFGSGTRLTVV.

This chain links TRBV13 with TRBJ2-3; 8 positions match TRBD2. Germline CDR1 and CDR2: PRHDT and FYEKMQ (reference sequence). The CDR3 sequence is 15 residues long. V shed 2 bases and J 6 bases; nucleotides not matched to a gene: 7. The CDR3 sequence is CASSLRLAGRDTQYF. Written as DNA, the CDR3 is TGTGCCAGCAGCTTAAGGCTAGCGGGCCGGGATACGCAGTATTTT.

The chain is built from TRBV7-9 and TRBJ2-7; tentative D call: TRBD2 (5 bases). CDR3 length: 15 amino acids. Trimming pared 5 bases from V and 3 bases from J, leaving 17 bases between. In germline, CDR1 is SEHNR, CDR2 FQNEAQ (reference sequence). The CDR3 sequence is CASSRVREGSYEQYF. CDR3 sequence (DNA): TGTGCCAGCAGCCGGGTGCGAGAAGGGAGCTACGAGCAGTACTTC.

V gene TRBV7-8 combines with J gene TRBJ2-1; TRBD2 aligns across 10 bases. The CDR3 spans 14 residues. The trim removed 5 bases at V and 9 bases at J, leaving 7 bases unmatched. Germline CDR1 reads SGHVS; CDR2 reads FQNEAQ. Here the CDR3 reads CASSVSGGAGEQFF. CDR3 DNA: TGTGCCAGCAGCGTGAGCGGGGGGGCGGGTGAGCAGTTCTTC.

The CDR3 DNA reads TGTGCCAGCTCCCGGGGGGTTGTAGGGAGGGTTTTGAACACCGGGGAGCTGTTTTTT. It codes for CASSRGVVGRVLNTGELFF. The chain employs TRBV19 and TRBJ2-2; 7 nucleotides align to TRBD2. This CDR3 is 19 amino acids long. Germline CDR1 is LNHDA and CDR2 is SQIVND (reference sequence). V lost 9 bases and J lost 1; bases outside the gene matches: 20. Together with reference TRBV19 and TRBJ2-2, the CDR3 gives the full variable domain: DGGITQSPKYLFRKEGQNVTLSCEQNLNHDAMYWYRQDPGQGLRLIYYSQIVNDFQKGDIAEGYSVSREKKESFPLTVTSAQKNPTAFYLCASSRGVVGRVLNTGELFFGEGSRLTVL.